The TCR beta chain described here comes from a study of cytomegalovirus exposure and HLA in healthy donors (dated by TCRdb to between 2016 and 2019). As for the study more broadly: An earlier analysis of some 600 of the donors reported about 280 Gb of sequence data and 117 million unique TCR beta sequences obtained from roughly 170 million T cells. Of the roughly 400 genotyped donors, 65% to 90% were placed in the genetic ancestry cluster associated with self-reported Caucasian donors. Typing coverage varied by locus: about 620-630 donors for A, B, C, DRB1 and DQB1; some 520 for DQA1; nearly 610 for DPA1; 450 to 480 for DPB1. The study was designed to test whether signatures of past pathogen exposure could be identified by cataloging public T cell receptors. An early release that covered some 630 HLA-typed donors contained around 300 gigabases of sequencing data and 85 million to 100 million unique TCR sequences. Among almost 400 genotyped donors of the cohort, an average of about 240,000 unique TCR beta nucleotide sequences were sequenced per donor, roughly 18% of them non-productive. An earlier analysis of some 600 of the donors applied high-throughput TCR beta sequencing to assess whether each TCR beta V gene segment acted as functional or pseudogenic. Using immunosequencing, the study profiled T cell repertoires from some 670 subjects and related those repertoires to cytomegalovirus serostatus. Class I and class II HLA loci were covered by the typing at four-digit resolution. A later genetic analysis used genome-wide SNP genotypes for about 65% of the 666 donors, treating that subset as a discovery cohort. Donor age, sex, ethnicity and CMV serostatus were collected together with the repertoire data. Rather than using new phenotypic data, the later analysis identified candidate immune exposures from TCR beta sequences and from how often those sequences occurred across donors. All discovery cohort repertoires had been generated using a single sequencing platform. To study patterns of TCR occurrence, a later analysis re-analyzed previously published TCR beta repertoires from 666 donors and added high-resolution HLA genotyping. In addition to the first cohort of approximately 670 subjects, a separate validation cohort of about 120 different subjects was used. High-throughput TCR immunosequencing, statistical association of individual TCRs with disease status, and machine learning were combined to predict cytomegalovirus infection status. Several DR-DQ haplotypes were handled as single units for association and clustering, since linkage in the cohort was strong.

What the work shows at the level of the full study, not this receptor alone: A cluster of highly shared sequence variants was judged likely to be a technical artifact of the sequencing pipeline. Several of the top co-occurrence clusters appeared to be linked to parvovirus B19, influenza, CMV and Epstein-Barr virus, according to a later analysis. The classifier was reported to diagnose cytomegalovirus status with high specificity and sensitivity in both the original and validation cohorts. Across donors, most TCR sequences were observed very rarely, whereas some public TCRs were present in many individuals. The study gave a list of 150 to 200 TCR beta chains associated with cytomegalovirus. The 87-base-pair reads could not distinguish some IMGT-functional V segments, including TRBV6-2 and TRBV6-3, so those segments were excluded. According to a later analysis, TCR association rates differed among HLA loci, with DRB1 alleles showing the most associated TCRs and HLA-C alleles showing the fewest. Immune exposure information for the cohort was limited to CMV serostatus. Linkage disequilibrium might explain the correlated functional status among segregating V segments, but an unknown experimental factor could not be ruled out. Seventeen rarely observed V segments, including chromosome 9 orphons, were excluded from the earlier analysis of about 500 of the donors because counts were too low. A further reported finding was that TCR beta sequences accurately predicted the HLA-A and HLA-B alleles for most subjects in the first cohort. The authors suggested that the approach could potentially be generalized to other disease states and immunological phenotypes. An earlier analysis of several hundred of the donors showed that most TCR beta V segments appeared in productive rearrangements either about 90% or about 30% of the time, which broadly matched IMGT annotations. In a later analysis, most CMV-associated TCR beta chains were found to appear HLA-restricted, with HLA associations seemingly driven largely by CMV exposure. Compared with the approximately 720-donor mean, donors in an Asian-associated ancestry cluster had fewer N-insertions in productive TCRs, according to a later genetic analysis. Because some donors lacked HLA typing at each locus, the association tests relied only on the typed subset. A few of the identified cytomegalovirus-associated TCR beta chains were confirmed in vitro to be specific for cytomegalovirus antigens. The cohort was sequenced for TCR beta chains only, and without alpha or paired-chain data the features that could be detected were limited. V-gene and J-gene trimming of TCR beta chains was associated with a missense DCLRE1C variant in a later genetic analysis, and the association was replicated in an independent cohort. A later analysis associated roughly 17,000 TCR beta sequences with specific HLA alleles at a false discovery rate of 0.05. Sequencing depth was assumed to be roughly uniform across donors in the presence/absence analyses, though that assumption may not hold. A later analysis found that HLA-associated TCR beta chains were more clonally expanded and had lower generation probabilities than equally common non-associated chains. Assigning TCR associations to individual alleles was difficult when HLA alleles, especially DR and DQ, strongly co-occurred.

The cohort comprised some 700 healthy bone marrow donors. At the time of sampling, all cohort members were nominally healthy, though unrecorded immune exposures were likely present. The donor was CMV seronegative and belonged to the group of approximately 320 seronegative cohort members. Every donor gave a peripheral blood sample, and the peripheral blood mononuclear cells from that sample were used for TCR beta sequencing. Genomic DNA was extracted from the blood cell samples with the Qiagen DNeasy Blood Extraction Kit. The library came from the immunoSEQ multiplex PCR assay. A mixture of 60 forward primers for TCR Vbeta segments and 13 reverse primers for TCR Jbeta segments was used in the multiplex PCR. Amplification of the CDR3 region of rearranged TCR beta genes was performed with a multiplex PCR assay on genomic DNA. Amplified TCR beta libraries were sequenced as 87-base-pair reads on the Illumina HiSeq System. As for the original processing: In a later analysis, approximately 74 million unique TCR beta chains were counted across the approximately 640 repertoires, and approximately 11 million of these chains were shared by at least two donors. A nearest-neighbor algorithm error-corrected the raw reads and collapsed the reads into unique sequences, merging closely related sequences to remove PCR and sequencing errors. To assign V, D and J gene segments, CDR3 sequences were aligned to IMGT reference sequences. For a sequence to be retained, a match of at least six nucleotides to both a V gene segment and a J gene segment was required. Rearrangements were called productive when the CDR3 lacked stop codons and stayed in frame with V and J; all others were non-productive. CDR3 was defined by IMGT convention, running from the second conserved V-encoded cysteine to the conserved J-encoded phenylalanine. In an earlier analysis of just under 600 of the donors, sequences lacking an unambiguous match to a single V gene segment were excluded. In an earlier analysis of 450 to 750 of the donors, a V segment was called functional when productive rearrangements were above 56.7%, and segregating when the standard deviation between donors exceeded 5%. To diagnose cytomegalovirus status from the catalog of TCR beta chain sequences, a statistical classification framework was built. V and J gene assignment, in a later analysis, came from comparing TCR nucleotide sequences with IMGT/GENE-DB human TR gene sequences. In a later analysis, CDR3 sequences and most-parsimonious VDJ recombination scenarios were assigned using the TCRdist pipeline. In a later analysis, each TCR beta chain was defined by its CDR3 amino acid sequence together with its V-gene family, and reads without a unique V-gene family were excluded. In a later analysis, some 600 highly shared, low-generation-probability nucleotide sequences were removed to address suspected cross-contamination and a sequencing artifact. In a later analysis, a clonal expansion index was calculated for each public chain from normalized within-repertoire ranks of inferred template counts. A later analysis computed generation probabilities with a VDJ recombination model fitted to out-of-frame rearrangements, and checked the results against IGoR. In a later analysis, TCR-TCR, TCR-HLA and TCR-CMV co-occurrence was scored with hypergeometric tests, and a repertoire-size bias correction was applied to TCR pairs. A later analysis estimated false discovery rates by permuting HLA or CMV assignments 20 times. In a later analysis, co-occurring TCRs were grouped with DBSCAN, and TCRdist sequence similarity was added when clustering was performed within HLA-allele-positive subsets. For co-occurrence clustering, repertoires with fewer than 30,000 or more than 120,000 public chains were excluded, along with four or five repertoires with anomalous nucleotide sharing. Not all clones reach the TCRdb copy of this immuneACCESS table, which keeps in-frame sequences only. Checked studies attribute under half of the gap to unresolved V genes and leave the rest unexplained. That table furnishes V, J and clone size, whereas the DNA furnished D and trimming. The sample includes around 140,000 clones, with approximately 85% observed a single time. The top ten constitute around 0.51% of the sample.

Details on this clone: Its antigen is still unknown. There are no base qualities to consult, and no much larger clone falls within one base.

The germline V gene sets CDR1 to MDHEN and CDR2 to SYDVKM. Measured from the cysteine to the phenylalanine, the CDR3 is 14 residues long. Only the CDR3 DNA is retained, 42 bases long and in frame from the first base. V and J are truncated by 11 bases and 8 bases respectively, leaving an intervening sequence of 24 bases. Recombination joined TRBV28 with TRBJ1-2; TRBD1 is a weak D gene call, 6 bases matching. The TCR originated in a woman aged 40 to 50 in good health and CMV-seronegative. The specimen sequenced was PBMCs. The CDR3 has the sequence CACGTGNFLRGYTF. The base sequence is TGTGCCTGCGGAACAGGGAACTTCCTTCGAGGCTACACCTTC.